A single sample gave rise to the 23 T cell receptor beta chains below, sequenced in a study of blood T cell repertoires in COVID-19. Only in-frame clones appear in the TCRdb table, and some are missing; sequencing was by immunoSEQ multiplex PCR. The sample lists 250,000 or so clones, about nine tenths occurring once. The sample taken for sequencing was peripheral blood. The receptors originated from a man aged 25-45 years with COVID-19, enrolled during active disease.

This chain connects TRBV3-1 (or the pseudogene TRBV3-2) to TRBJ2-5, with 7 bases lining up with TRBD1. V was clipped by 7 bases and J by 2 bases; unmatched bases: 10. Germline V gene sequence: CDR1 LGHDT, CDR2 YNNKEL (reference sequence). This CDR3 is 15 amino acids long. CDR3: CASTQKGARQETQYF. The CDR3 DNA reads TGTGCCAGCACCCAGAAGGGGGCGAGGCAAGAGACCCAGTACTTC.

This chain connects TRBV19 to TRBJ1-1; TRBD1 aligns across 12 bases. Germline CDR1 and CDR2: LNHDA and SQIVND (reference sequence). This CDR3 has 16 residues. Losses at the gene ends were 3 bases for V and 4 bases for J; bases not matched to a gene: 6. CDR3 region: CASSISGTGGITEAFF. The CDR3 region has the DNA TGTGCCAGTAGTATTTCCGGGACAGGGGGCATCACTGAAGCTTTCTTT.

A word on this clone: Other DNA variants within this sample encode the same CDR3. The chain recombines TRBV7-3 with TRBJ1-5; D call uncertain. The germline V gene has CDR1 SGHTA and CDR2 FQGTGA. The CDR3 spans 13 residues. Between the trimmed V and J ends, which lost 2 bases and 1 base, there was a span of 3 bases. CDR3 nucleotide sequence: TGTGCCAGCAGCTTATCGAGCAATCAGCCCCAGCATTTT. Its translation: CASSLSSNQPQHF. Complete variable domain (other parts from reference TRBV7-3 and TRBJ1-5): GAGVSQTPSNKVTEKGKYVELRCDPISGHTALYWYRQSLGQGPEFLIYFQGTGAADDSGLPNDRFFAVRPEGSVSTLKIQRTERGDSAVYLCASSLSSNQPQHFGDGTRLSIL.

The J gene is TRBJ1-6, the V gene TRBV15; D uncertain. CDR3 size: 12 residues. V lost 5 bases to trimming and J lost 7 bases, with 6 bases between them. From germline, CDR1 is LNHNV and CDR2 YYDKDF (reference sequence). CDR3 nucleotides: TGTGCCACCAGCTCCCCGAATTCACCCCTCCACTTT. It translates to CATSSPNSPLHF.

The chain is built from TRBV9 and TRBJ2-5; TRBD2 might be the D (5 bases). V lost 0 bases to trimming and J lost 1 base, with 13 bases between them. The CDR3 is 16 amino acids. CDR1 and CDR2 from the germline V gene are SGDLS and YYNGEE. CDR3 amino acids: CASSVGGSGLQETQYF. CDR3 DNA sequence: TGTGCCAGCAGCGTAGGTGGAAGCGGCCTCCAAGAGACCCAGTACTTC.

The sample holds one count of this clone. The rearrangement links TRBV4-1 to TRBJ2-1, with 9 positions matching TRBD1. The CDR3 has 16 amino acids. The germline V gene encodes CDR1 MGHRA and CDR2 YSYEKL. V was clipped by 4 bases and J by 8 bases; unmatched bases: 12. The CDR3 sequence is CASSLLTGGNNDEQFF. The CDR3, as DNA: TGCGCCAGCAGCCTCCTCACAGGGGGCAATAACGATGAGCAGTTCTTC.

The chain is built from TRBV2 and TRBJ2-1, with D possibly matching TRBD2 (6 bases). In germline, CDR1 is SNHLY, CDR2 FYNNEI. Trimming stripped 7 bases from V and 12 bases from J, with 13 bases between. This CDR3 is 11 amino acids long. CDR3 nucleotide sequence: TGTGCCAGCACGGGGCGGGACGGGCAGTTCTTC. This encodes CASTGRDGQFF.

The V call is TRBV6-8, the J call TRBJ2-5; 10 nucleotides align to TRBD2. Germline-derived CDR1 and CDR2 are MNHGY and SAAAGT. The V gene end was trimmed by 3 bases and the J gene end by 2 bases; junction bases not matched to a gene: 12. This CDR3 comprises 18 residues. The chain's CDR3 is CASSYILRLAGDQETQYF. CDR3 nucleotides: TGTGCCAGCAGTTATATATTGCGGCTAGCGGGGGATCAAGAGACCCAGTACTTC.

The rearrangement uses TRBV6-1 and TRBJ1-6, with no clear D. This CDR3 has 17 amino acids. Germline V gene data show CDR1 as MNHNS and CDR2 as SASEGT. Trimming took 0 bases from V and 3 from J, leaving 12 bases between them. CDR3 nucleotides: TGTGCCAGCAGTGAAGCAGGCAGGCAATACTATAATTCACCCCTCCACTTT. Translated, it gives CASSEAGRQYYNSPLHF.

On this clone itself: The identical CDR3 is also encoded by other nucleotide sequences in the sample. The CDR3 spells CASSYAGSGNTIYF. The CDR3 nucleotides are TGTGCCAGCAGTTACGCGGGCTCTGGAAACACCATATATTTT. The gene calls are TRBV6-5 and TRBJ1-3; D remains ambiguous. From germline, CDR1 is MNHEY and CDR2 SVGAGI. CDR3 size: 14 residues. Trimming pared 2 bases from V and 0 bases from J, leaving 5 bases between.

This chain connects TRBV5-1 to TRBJ1-1, with D perhaps TRBD1 (6 bases). Between the trimmed V and J ends, which lost 0 bases and 3 bases, there was a span of 12 bases. CDR3 length: 15 amino acids. Germline lookup yields CDR1 SGHRS and CDR2 YFSETQ. In nucleotides, the CDR3 is TGCGCCAGCAGCTTGGACAGGGTGATAGACACTGAAGCTTTCTTT. Translation gives CASSLDRVIDTEAFF. Complete variable domain (other parts from reference TRBV5-1 and TRBJ1-1): KAGVTQTPRYLIKTRGQQVTLSCSPISGHRSVSWYQQTPGQGLQFLFEYFSETQRNKGNFPGRFSGRQFSNSRSEMNVSTLELGDSALYLCASSLDRVIDTEAFFGQGTRLTVV.

This chain links TRBV11-2 with TRBJ2-5; TRBD2 is a possible D gene (7 bases). Germline assignment: CDR1 SGHAT and CDR2 FQNNGV. Trimming took 5 bases from V and 5 from J, leaving 18 bases between them. The CDR3 has 15 amino acids. Here the CDR3 reads CASSPIGGGRETQYF. In DNA form, the CDR3 reads TGTGCCAGCAGCCCGATAGGGGGGGGCAGGGAGACCCAGTACTTC.

This clone was detected only once. The chain has TRBV9 and TRBJ1-1; the D gene is possibly TRBD1 (5 bases). CDR1 is SGDLS and CDR2 is YYNGEE in the germline V gene. Trimming took 0 bases from V and 5 from J, leaving 14 bases between them. This CDR3 is built from 15 residues. The CDR3 DNA reads TGTGCCAGCAGCGTAGAGGGGTTTGGGGTTACTGAAGCTTTCTTT. Encoded protein: CASSVEGFGVTEAFF.

This chain joins TRBV5-1 and TRBJ2-3; D may be TRBD2 (5 bases). V was trimmed by 1 base and J by 0 bases, leaving 12 bases between them. Germline CDR1 and CDR2: SGHRS and YFSETQ. The CDR3 extends over 16 amino acids. DNA of the CDR3: TGCGCCAGCAGCTTGAGTAGGCTAGCAAGCACAGATACGCAGTATTTT. Its translation: CASSLSRLASTDTQYF.

This clone was seen a single time. The chain combines TRBV28 with TRBJ1-2; unclear D gene. Germline CDR1 and CDR2: MDHEN and SYDVKM. V lost 6 bases to trimming and J lost 0 bases, with 8 bases between them. The CDR3 length is 13 residues. The CDR3 region is CASSPPANYGYTF. Written as DNA, the CDR3 is TGTGCCAGCAGCCCACCGGCTAACTATGGCTACACCTTC.

The rearrangement links TRBV2 to TRBJ1-5; 7 bases map to TRBD1. The CDR3 is 13 amino acids. Germline assignment: CDR1 SNHLY and CDR2 FYNNEI. The V and J ends lost 9 bases and 5 bases, in that order; junction bases with no gene match: 7. CDR3 in DNA: TGTGCCAGTTCGGGACAGCTATATCAGCCCCAGCATTTT. Translating it yields CASSGQLYQPQHF.

The chain is built from TRBV5-4 and TRBJ2-3; no definite D call. The CDR3 runs to 13 residues. The germline CDR1 and CDR2 sequences are SGHNT and YYREEE (reference sequence). With 0 bases removed from V and 3 bases from J, the gap between germline ends came to 5 bases. The CDR3 loop reads CASSLGLTDTQYF. The DNA for the CDR3 is TGTGCCAGCAGCTTGGGTCTAACAGATACGCAGTATTTT. Combining the CDR3 with reference TRBV5-4 and TRBJ2-3 gives the whole variable domain ETGVTQSPTHLIKTRGQQVTLRCSSQSGHNTVSWYQQALGQGPQFIFQYYREEENGRGNFPPRFSGLQFPNYSSELNVNALELDDSALYLCASSLGLTDTQYFGPGTRLTVL.

V is TRBV19 and J is TRBJ2-5; 8 bases are a match to TRBD1. Germline V gives CDR1 LNHDA, CDR2 SQIVND (reference sequence). The CDR3 extends over 15 amino acids. The ends lost 4 bases at V and 1 base at J; junction bases unmatched: 5. This CDR3 is CASSTQGGVQETQYF. In DNA form, the CDR3 reads TGTGCCAGTAGTACACAGGGGGGTGTCCAAGAGACCCAGTACTTC.

The chain couples TRBV10-2 to TRBJ1-5, with a possible D match to TRBD1 (6 bases). Germline V gene sequence: CDR1 WSHSY, CDR2 SAAADI. V was pared by 4 bases and J by 1 base, with 14 bases between. This CDR3 comprises 16 residues. The CDR3 loop is CASSAQGGRSNQPQHF. For the CDR3, the DNA is TGCGCCAGCAGTGCACAGGGCGGTAGGAGCAATCAGCCCCAGCATTTT.

This chain uses TRBV13 with TRBJ1-2; 7 positions match TRBD1. This CDR3 is 16 amino acids long. Per germline, CDR1 PRHDT and CDR2 FYEKMQ (reference sequence). After removal of 5 bases from V and 4 bases from J, the junction contained 13 bases not matched to a gene. As DNA, the CDR3 is TGTGCCAGCAGCCTAAACCCCTCCCGGGACAGCTATGGCTACACCTTC. Protein product: CASSLNPSRDSYGYTF.

In DNA, the CDR3 is TGCGCCAGCAGCTTGGGGGACAGGGCCTCGCCCTACGAGCAGTACTTC. It is translated as CASSLGDRASPYEQYF. This chain links TRBV5-1 with TRBJ2-7; TRBD1 agrees at 9 bases. The CDR3 contains 16 residues. Germline V gene sequence: CDR1 SGHRS, CDR2 YFSETQ. J lost 2 bases, V lost 0 bases, and 6 bases had no gene match.

The rearrangement uses TRBV6-4 and TRBJ1-1, with unresolved D. This CDR3 region has 13 residues. The V gene lost 5 bases and the J gene lost 7 bases, with 14 bases spanning the gap. CDR1 is MRHNA, CDR2 SNTAGT, per germline. The CDR3 protein is CASSRTPGSEAFF. The CDR3 DNA reads TGTGCCAGCAGTCGGACTCCGGGAAGTGAAGCTTTCTTT.

The chain links TRBV6-5 to TRBJ1-6; TRBD1 is a possible D gene (6 bases). Germline V lookup: CDR1 MNHEY, CDR2 SVGAGI. CDR3 length equals 14 residues. Trimming removed 4 bases at V and 10 bases at J, with 14 bases between. CDR3 protein: CASSSGGGGSPLHF. The CDR3 DNA follows: TGTGCCAGCAGTTCGGGGGGAGGGGGATCACCCCTCCACTTT.